The 24 T cell receptor beta chains below all came from one sample that was sequenced in a study of neurological immune-mediated disorders. MiXCR was run by TCRdb on the 5' RACE reads, yielding one entry per CDR3 protein. Of 55,000 to 70,000 distinct CDR3 sequences listed, 3.9% are singletons. Sample: PBMCs. The source of these receptors is a man aged 30 to 45 with multiple sclerosis.

This clonotype occurred many times. CDR3 residues: CSAWPLAGGQETQYF. The CDR3 DNA sequence: TGCAGTGCTTGGCCCCTAGCGGGGGGCCAAGAGACCCAGTACTTC. The chain couples TRBV20-1 to TRBJ2-5; 11 nucleotides align to TRBD2. From germline, CDR1 is DFQATT and CDR2 SNEGSKA (reference sequence). The CDR3 covers 15 residues. With 5 bases clipped from V and 1 base from J, the junction kept 6 bases outside the gene matches.

There are many counts of this clonotype. This chain uses TRBV5-1 with TRBJ2-7, with 7 bases that match TRBD2. The CDR3 runs to 16 residues. From germline, CDR1 is SGHRS and CDR2 YFSETQ. V shed 4 bases and J 2 bases; nucleotides not matched to a gene: 12. The CDR3 spells CASSPHGRGSPYEQYF. CDR3 nucleotide sequence: TGCGCCAGCAGCCCCCACGGGCGGGGGTCTCCCTACGAGCAGTACTTC.

This clonotype was found many times. V is TRBV7-8 and J is TRBJ2-2, with 9 bases lining up with TRBD2. Germline V gene sequence: CDR1 SGHVS, CDR2 FQNEAQ. CDR3 size: 16 residues. V trimming: 0 bases; J trimming: 5 bases; junction bases outside the gene matches: 4. The CDR3 sequence: CASSLATSGFTGELFF. The CDR3 nucleotides are TGTGCCAGCAGCTTAGCGACTAGCGGCTTTACCGGGGAGCTGTTTTTT.

This clonotype has ten or more counts. V and J are TRBV6-1 and TRBJ2-1, with D unclear. The CDR3 totals 16 residues. Germline V gene sequence: CDR1 MNHNS, CDR2 SASEGT. Trimming took off 6 bases at V and 0 bases at J, with 15 bases between the two ends. The CDR3 sequence is CASSPLAESSYNEQFF. Here the CDR3 DNA reads TGTGCCAGCAGCCCCCTTGCGGAGAGCTCCTACAATGAGCAGTTCTTC.

This clonotype was found many times. The genes are TRBV11-2 and TRBJ2-2; 10 bases are a match to TRBD1. V lost 5 bases and J lost 1; bases outside the gene matches: 4. This CDR3 contains 16 residues. In germline, CDR1 is SGHAT, CDR2 FQNNGV. The CDR3 spells CASSGGTGVNTGELFF. The CDR3, as DNA: TGTGCCAGCAGCGGCGGGACAGGGGTGAACACCGGGGAGCTGTTTTTT.

This clonotype was recorded at least ten times. This chain links TRBV20-1 with TRBJ1-6; maybe TRBD1 (5 bases). The germline gives CDR1 DFQATT, CDR2 SNEGSKA (reference sequence). Between the trimmed V and J ends, which lost 6 bases and 9 bases, there was a span of 21 bases. The CDR3 contains 15 residues. The CDR3 DNA follows: TGCAGTGCCGCTAGCGGGGGGGTTGTTGGTTCACCCCTCCACTTT. Translated, it gives CSAASGGVVGSPLHF.

This clonotype was picked up many times. The chain carries TRBV7-3 and TRBJ2-3; 7 nucleotides line up with TRBD1. With 4 bases clipped from V and 3 bases from J, the junction kept 7 bases outside the gene matches. CDR1 and CDR2 from the germline V gene are SGHTA and FQGTGA. The CDR3 has 15 residues. CDR3 sequence (DNA): TGTGCCAGCAGCTACGGACAGGAACTTACAGATACGCAGTATTTT. Protein sequence: CASSYGQELTDTQYF.

The V gene is TRBV9, the J gene TRBJ2-3; D unresolved. Germline loops: CDR1 SGDLS, CDR2 YYNGEE. The CDR3 has 14 amino acids. The germline V and J ends were trimmed by 0 bases and 4 bases, with 9 bases remaining between them. The CDR3: CASSVARTSDTQYF. The CDR3 DNA is TGTGCCAGCAGCGTAGCTAGGACGTCAGATACGCAGTATTTT.

The sample holds many counts of this clonotype. The chain links TRBV7-6 to TRBJ1-2; D might be TRBD1 (6 bases). The V end lost 4 bases, the J end lost 10 bases, and 10 bases lay between the germline ends. CDR3 length: 11 residues. In germline, CDR1 is SGHVS, CDR2 FNYEAQ. The CDR3 coding sequence is TGTGCCAGCAGCTCGGGACAATCCTACACCTTC. Its protein product is CASSSGQSYTF.

Ten or more counts support this clonotype. The rearrangement uses TRBV6-5 and TRBJ2-7, with 13 bases aligning to TRBD2. Germline CDR1 is MNHEY and CDR2 is SVGAGI. This CDR3 comprises 16 residues. The V segment lost 5 bases and the J segment 5 bases; nucleotides outside the gene matches: 9. CDR3 sequence reads: CASSITTSGGAHEQYF. DNA for the CDR3: TGTGCCAGCAGTATTACTACTAGCGGGGGGGCCCACGAGCAGTACTTC.

This clonotype came up many times. V and J are TRBV12-3 or TRBV12-4 and TRBJ2-3; tentatively, D is TRBD1 (5 bases). Trimming stripped 4 bases from V and 6 bases from J, with 14 bases between. The CDR3 totals 14 residues. CDR3 amino acids: CASSSDRTTDTQYF. In DNA form, the CDR3 reads TGTGCCAGCAGTTCCGATCGGACAACGGATACGCAGTATTTT.

This clonotype was counted only a few times. In this CDR3 the conserved last residue, phenylalanine or tryptophan, is missing, so a read error is likely. The gene calls are TRBV20-1 and TRBJ2-1; D not resolved. Trimming removed 6 bases from V and 6 bases from J, with 12 bases in between. The CDR3 is made up of 12 amino acids. Germline V gives CDR1 DFQATT, CDR2 SNEGSKA (reference sequence). DNA for the CDR3: TGCAGTGCCAATTCCTTCGGCAATGAGCAGTTCAAC. Its protein is CSANSFGNEQFN.

There are a few counts of this clonotype. The chain combines TRBV5-1 with TRBJ1-3; D uncertain. Germline values: CDR1 SGHRS, CDR2 YFSETQ. CDR3 size: 14 residues. V was shortened by 2 bases and J by 4 bases, with 10 bases between the two germline ends. The CDR3 nucleotides read TGCGCCAGCAGCTTCCTTGTGGAAGGAAACACCATATATTTT. It translates to CASSFLVEGNTIYF.

This clonotype was detected ten times or more. The V gene is TRBV20-1, the J gene TRBJ2-3; TRBD2 agrees at 11 bases. Unmatched junction bases numbered 6, after V lost 3 bases and J lost 1 base. The V gene's germline CDR1 is DFQATT and CDR2 SNEGSKA (reference sequence). The CDR3 consists of 16 residues. CDR3 in amino acids: CSASPTSGGGTDTQYF. The CDR3 coding sequence is TGCAGTGCTAGCCCCACTAGCGGGGGCGGCACAGATACGCAGTATTTT.

This clonotype was picked up many times. J is TRBJ1-1 and V is TRBV5-1; 8 bases are a match to TRBD1. This CDR3 has 14 amino acids. The ends lost 1 base at V and 4 bases at J; junction bases unmatched: 3. CDR1 is SGHRS and CDR2 is YFSETQ in the germline V gene. CDR3 amino acids: CASSLTTGVTEAFF. CDR3 DNA: TGCGCCAGCAGCTTGACGACAGGGGTCACTGAAGCTTTCTTT.

This clonotype showed up many times. V is TRBV4-3 and J is TRBJ2-1; 8 bases are shared with TRBD1. V was clipped by 3 bases and J by 4 bases; unmatched bases: 8. CDR1 and CDR2 (germline): LGHNA, YSLEER. This CDR3 spans 16 amino acids. The DNA of the CDR3 is TGCGCCAGCAGCCAGCAAGACAGGGGACGATACAATGAGCAGTTCTTC. It encodes CASSQQDRGRYNEQFF.

This clonotype was recorded many times. This chain links TRBV29-1 with TRBJ2-2; D is unresolved. The V end was cut by 7 bases, the J end by 4 bases, with 7 bases between. This CDR3 comprises 11 residues. Germline V gene sequence: CDR1 SQVTM, CDR2 ANQGSEA. CDR3 sequence reads: CSGRVTGELFF. Written as DNA, the CDR3 is TGCAGCGGTCGAGTCACCGGGGAGCTGTTTTTT.

This clonotype was counted ten times or more. This chain links TRBV10-2 with TRBJ1-6; no clear D. The germline V gene has CDR1 WSHSY and CDR2 SAAADI. The ends were cut back, 3 bases at V and 8 bases at J, with 11 bases in the middle. This CDR3 comprises 14 residues. The DNA of the CDR3 is TGCGCCAGCAGTGATAACCCGGGCTATTCACCCCTCCACTTT. It is translated as CASSDNPGYSPLHF.

The chain links TRBV9 to TRBJ2-1; 7 bases fit TRBD2. Germline loops: CDR1 SGDLS, CDR2 YYNGEE. V was pared by 3 bases and J by 9 bases, with 12 bases of the junction left unmatched. CDR3 length: 15 residues. Written as DNA, the CDR3 is TGTGCCAGCAGCGGAAAGCATACTAGCGCGGCTGAGCAGTTCTTC. This translates into CASSGKHTSAAEQFF.

This clonotype occurred a few times. J is TRBJ2-7 and V is TRBV25-1; maybe TRBD1 (5 bases). Looked up from germline, CDR1 is MGHDK and CDR2 is SYGVNS. This CDR3 is 16 amino acids long. Trimming cost V 1 base and J 2 bases, with 15 bases left between them. The CDR3 sequence: CASSESPGIPTYEQYF. The CDR3 coding sequence is TGTGCCAGCAGTGAATCCCCAGGGATCCCCACCTACGAGCAGTACTTC.

This clonotype was found many times. This sequence joins TRBV3-1 and TRBJ2-2; D remains unclear. V gave up 1 base and J gave up 5 bases, with 11 bases separating them. There are 15 residues in the CDR3. The germline CDR1 and CDR2 sequences are LGHDT and YNNKEL (reference sequence). CDR3 DNA sequence: TGTGCCAGCAGCCAAGCCGGGCCCAAGACCGGGGAGCTGTTTTTT. Its translation is CASSQAGPKTGELFF.

This clonotype was observed at least ten times. The chain couples TRBV7-6 to TRBJ2-3; D is possibly TRBD2 (5 bases). V lost 1 base and J 5 bases, leaving 7 bases between the germline ends. The length of the CDR3 is 13 residues. Germline loops: CDR1 SGHVS, CDR2 FNYEAQ. This CDR3 reads CASSLGGRDTQYF. CDR3 DNA: TGTGCCAGCAGCTTAGGAGGGAGAGATACGCAGTATTTT. Full variable domain (outside the CDR3, taken from reference TRBV7-6 and TRBJ2-3): GAGVSQSPRYKVTKRGQDVALRCDPISGHVSLYWYRQALGQGPEFLTYFNYEAQQDKSGLPNDRFSAERPEGSISTLTIQRTEQRDSAMYRCASSLGGRDTQYFGPGTRLTVL.

The sample holds many counts of this clonotype. This chain joins TRBV9 and TRBJ2-1, with D tentatively TRBD2 (5 bases). Looked up from germline, CDR1 is SGDLS and CDR2 is YYNGEE. This CDR3 region has 15 residues. Trimming stripped 2 bases from V and 0 bases from J, with 9 bases between. CDR3: CASSVSVLSYNEQFF. The DNA of the CDR3 is TGTGCCAGCAGCGTTAGCGTCCTCTCCTACAATGAGCAGTTCTTC. Combining the CDR3 with reference TRBV9 and TRBJ2-1 gives the whole variable domain DSGVTQTPKHLITATGQRVTLRCSPRSGDLSVYWYQQSLDQGLQFLIQYYNGEERAKGNILERFSAQQFPDLHSELNLSSLELGDSALYFCASSVSVLSYNEQFFGPGTRLTVL.

At least ten counts were recorded for this clonotype. V gene TRBV5-1 combines with J gene TRBJ2-7; D might be TRBD1 (5 bases). This CDR3 region has 13 residues. Germline assignment: CDR1 SGHRS and CDR2 YFSETQ. V was pared by 2 bases and J by 2 bases, with 8 bases between. CDR3 region: CASSLGDTYEQYF. DNA for the CDR3: TGCGCCAGCAGCTTAGGGGATACCTACGAGCAGTACTTC. The full variable domain, its missing parts supplied by reference TRBV5-1 and TRBJ2-7, is KAGVTQTPRYLIKTRGQQVTLSCSPISGHRSVSWYQQTPGQGLQFLFEYFSETQRNKGNFPGRFSGRQFSNSRSEMNVSTLELGDSALYLCASSLGDTYEQYFGPGTRLTVT.